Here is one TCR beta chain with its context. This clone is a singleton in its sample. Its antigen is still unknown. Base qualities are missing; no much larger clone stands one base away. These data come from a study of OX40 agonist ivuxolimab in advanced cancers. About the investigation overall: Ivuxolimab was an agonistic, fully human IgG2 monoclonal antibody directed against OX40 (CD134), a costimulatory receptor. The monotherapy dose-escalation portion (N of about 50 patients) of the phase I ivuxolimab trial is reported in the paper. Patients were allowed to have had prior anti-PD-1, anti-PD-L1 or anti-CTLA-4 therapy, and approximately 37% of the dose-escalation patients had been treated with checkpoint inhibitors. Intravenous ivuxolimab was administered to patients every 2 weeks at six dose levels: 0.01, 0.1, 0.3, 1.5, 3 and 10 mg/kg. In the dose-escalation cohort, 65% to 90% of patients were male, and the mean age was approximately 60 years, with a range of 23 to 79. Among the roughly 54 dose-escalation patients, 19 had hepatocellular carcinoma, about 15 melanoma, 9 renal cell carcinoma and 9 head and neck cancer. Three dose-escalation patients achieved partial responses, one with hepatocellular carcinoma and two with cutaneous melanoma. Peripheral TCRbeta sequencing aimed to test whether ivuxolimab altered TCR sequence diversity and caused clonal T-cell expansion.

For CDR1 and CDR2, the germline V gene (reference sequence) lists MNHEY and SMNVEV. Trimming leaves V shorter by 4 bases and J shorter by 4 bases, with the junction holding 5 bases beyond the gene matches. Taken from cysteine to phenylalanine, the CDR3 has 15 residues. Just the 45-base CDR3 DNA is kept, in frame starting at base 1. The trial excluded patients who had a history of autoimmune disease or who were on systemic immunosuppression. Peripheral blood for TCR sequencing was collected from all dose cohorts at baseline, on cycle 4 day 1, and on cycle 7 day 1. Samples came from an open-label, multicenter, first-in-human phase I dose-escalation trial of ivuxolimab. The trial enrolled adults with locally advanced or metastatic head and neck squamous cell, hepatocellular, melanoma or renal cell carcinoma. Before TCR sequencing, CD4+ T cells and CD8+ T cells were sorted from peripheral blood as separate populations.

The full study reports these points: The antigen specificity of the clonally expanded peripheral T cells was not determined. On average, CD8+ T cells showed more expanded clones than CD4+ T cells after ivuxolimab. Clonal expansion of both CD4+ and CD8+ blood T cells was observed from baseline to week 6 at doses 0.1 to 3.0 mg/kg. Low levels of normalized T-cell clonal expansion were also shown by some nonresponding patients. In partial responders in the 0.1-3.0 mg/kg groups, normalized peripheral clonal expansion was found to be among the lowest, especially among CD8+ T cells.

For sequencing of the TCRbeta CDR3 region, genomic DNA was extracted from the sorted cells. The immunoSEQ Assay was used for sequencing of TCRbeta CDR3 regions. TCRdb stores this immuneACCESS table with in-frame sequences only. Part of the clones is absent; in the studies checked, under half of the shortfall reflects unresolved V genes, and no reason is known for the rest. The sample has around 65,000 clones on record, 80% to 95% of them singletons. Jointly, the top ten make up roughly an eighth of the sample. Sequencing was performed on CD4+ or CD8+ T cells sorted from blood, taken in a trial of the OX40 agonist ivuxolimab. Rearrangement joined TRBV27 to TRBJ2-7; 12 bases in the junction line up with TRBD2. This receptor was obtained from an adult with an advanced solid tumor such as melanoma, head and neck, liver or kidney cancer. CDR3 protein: CASSSRTSGTYEQYF. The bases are TGTGCCAGCAGTTCCCGGACTAGCGGGACATACGAGCAGTACTTC.